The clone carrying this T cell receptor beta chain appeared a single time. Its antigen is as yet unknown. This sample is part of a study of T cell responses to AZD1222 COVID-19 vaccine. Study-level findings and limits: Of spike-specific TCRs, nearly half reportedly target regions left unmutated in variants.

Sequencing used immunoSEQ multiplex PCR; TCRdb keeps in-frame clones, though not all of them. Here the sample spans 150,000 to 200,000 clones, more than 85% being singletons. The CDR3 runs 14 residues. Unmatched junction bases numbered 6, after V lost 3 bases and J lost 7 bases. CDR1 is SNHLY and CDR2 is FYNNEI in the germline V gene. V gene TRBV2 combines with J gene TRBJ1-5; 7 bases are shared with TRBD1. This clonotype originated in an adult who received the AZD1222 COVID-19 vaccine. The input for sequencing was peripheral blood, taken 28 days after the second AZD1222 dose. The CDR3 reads CASSDEGRGQPQHF. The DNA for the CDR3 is TGTGCCAGCAGTGATGAGGGCAGGGGGCAGCCCCAGCATTTT.